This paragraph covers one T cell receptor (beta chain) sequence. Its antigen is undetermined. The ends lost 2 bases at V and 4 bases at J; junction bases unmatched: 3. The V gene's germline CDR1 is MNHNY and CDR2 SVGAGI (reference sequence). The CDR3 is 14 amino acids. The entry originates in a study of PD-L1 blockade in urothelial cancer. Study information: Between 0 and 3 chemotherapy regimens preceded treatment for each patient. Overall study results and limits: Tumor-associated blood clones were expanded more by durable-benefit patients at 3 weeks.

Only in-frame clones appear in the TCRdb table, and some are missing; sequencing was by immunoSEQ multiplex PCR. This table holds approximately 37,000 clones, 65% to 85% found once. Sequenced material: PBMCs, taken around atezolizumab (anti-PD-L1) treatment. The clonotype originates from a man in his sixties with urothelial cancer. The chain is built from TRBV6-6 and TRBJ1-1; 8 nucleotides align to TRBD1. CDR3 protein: CASSYTGTGTEAFF. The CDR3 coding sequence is TGTGCCAGCAGTTACACAGGGACAGGCACTGAAGCTTTCTTT.